Listed here are 17 T cell receptor beta chains from one sample, sequenced in a study of cytomegalovirus exposure and HLA in healthy donors. The PCR used 60 Vbeta and 13 Jbeta primers. Method: immunoSEQ multiplex PCR; TCRdb's copy keeps in-frame clones and lacks some. The sample records approximately 150,000 clones, 81% being singletons. Material for sequencing was PBMCs. These receptors were collected from a man in his forties or fifties in good health and CMV-seropositive.

The chain has TRBV19 and TRBJ1-6, with D hard to call. Trimming pared 5 bases from V and 7 bases from J, leaving 9 bases between. The CDR3 contains 13 residues. From germline, CDR1 is LNHDA and CDR2 SQIVND (reference sequence). CDR3 region: CASSLRGNSPLHF. In DNA, the CDR3 is TGTGCCAGTAGTCTGCGAGGGAATTCACCCCTCCACTTT.

The chain couples TRBV28 to TRBJ1-1; D is unclear. Per the germline V gene, CDR1 is MDHEN and CDR2 is SYDVKM. This CDR3 is 13 amino acids long. V was trimmed by 4 bases and J by 5 bases, leaving 11 bases between them. The CDR3, as DNA: TGTGCCAGCAGTTACCCCGAGGGAACTGAAGCTTTCTTT. This gives the protein CASSYPEGTEAFF.

J is TRBJ2-7 and V is TRBV23-1; the D gene is possibly TRBD1 (5 bases). TRBV23-1 counts as an open reading frame of uncertain function. The CDR3 runs to 13 residues. Trimming shortened V by 3 bases and J by 4 bases, and 10 bases separated the two germline ends. This chain's CDR3 is CASSHQGRYEQYF. CDR3 bases: TGCGCCAGCAGTCACCAGGGAAGGTACGAGCAGTACTTC.

The genes are TRBV28 and TRBJ2-1, with 10 bases matching TRBD1. This CDR3 is built from 13 residues. Germline lookup yields CDR1 MDHEN and CDR2 SYDVKM. V lost 6 bases, J lost 6 bases, and 2 bases stayed unmatched. This CDR3 is CASRGQGINEQFF. CDR3 sequence (DNA): TGTGCCAGCAGGGGACAGGGGATCAATGAGCAGTTCTTC.

Only a few counts were recorded for this clone. J is TRBJ2-2 and V is TRBV9, with D perhaps TRBD2 (5 bases). Germline loops: CDR1 SGDLS, CDR2 YYNGEE. The germline V and J ends were trimmed by 6 bases and 2 bases, with 11 bases remaining between them. The CDR3 consists of 14 residues. CDR3 amino acids: CASKRAANTGELFF. The DNA for the CDR3 is TGTGCCAGCAAGAGGGCGGCTAACACCGGGGAGCTGTTTTTT.

The chain joins TRBV6-4 to TRBJ1-6, with D perhaps matching TRBD1 (5 bases). The CDR3 is 14 amino acids. V lost 0 bases to trimming and J lost 10 bases, with 10 bases between them. Germline V lookup: CDR1 MRHNA, CDR2 SNTAGT. CDR3 sequence (DNA): TGTGCCAGCAGTGACTCGAGTCGGGGGTCACCCCTCCACTTT. It codes for CASSDSSRGSPLHF.

The chain links TRBV6-5 to TRBJ1-1; TRBD1 agrees at 7 bases. Per germline, CDR1 MNHEY and CDR2 SVGAGI. CDR3 length: 13 amino acids. With 5 bases clipped from V and 4 bases from J, the junction kept 4 bases outside the gene matches. Written as DNA, the CDR3 is TGTGCCAGCAGTACCGGGACAGTCACTGAAGCTTTCTTT. Translated: CASSTGTVTEAFF.

This chain connects TRBV7-3 to TRBJ2-1; D unresolved. V lost 5 bases and J lost 0, with 11 bases in between. CDR3 length: 15 amino acids. Germline V gene lookup returns CDR1 SGHTA and CDR2 FQGTGA. The DNA for the CDR3 is TGTGCCAGCAGCCTAGAGAGAGGCTCCTACAATGAGCAGTTCTTC. This codes for CASSLERGSYNEQFF. Full variable domain (remainder filled in from reference TRBV7-3 and TRBJ2-1): GAGVSQTPSNKVTEKGKYVELRCDPISGHTALYWYRQSLGQGPEFLIYFQGTGAADDSGLPNDRFFAVRPEGSVSTLKIQRTERGDSAVYLCASSLERGSYNEQFFGPGTRLTVL.

The chain recombines TRBV11-1 with TRBJ2-1; 10 nucleotides agree with TRBD2. The germline gives CDR1 SGHAT, CDR2 FQDESV (reference sequence). J was trimmed by 2 bases and V by 3 bases; bases with no gene match: 7. This CDR3 region has 17 residues. This CDR3 reads CASSLFWTSGAYNEQFF. CDR3 nucleotide sequence: TGTGCCAGCAGCTTGTTTTGGACTAGCGGAGCCTACAATGAGCAGTTCTTC.

The chain is built from TRBV28 and TRBJ2-1, with 7 bases identical to TRBD1. CDR3 size: 15 residues. The trim removed 1 base at V and 0 bases at J, leaving 0 bases unmatched. Germline values: CDR1 MDHEN, CDR2 SYDVKM. The CDR3 loop is CASSLSGGSYNEQFF. The CDR3 coding sequence is TGTGCCAGCAGTTTATCAGGGGGCTCCTACAATGAGCAGTTCTTC.

The chain has TRBV6-6 and TRBJ1-2, with 10 positions matching TRBD1. This CDR3 contains 15 residues. V dropped 5 bases and J dropped 6; count of bases not matched to a gene: 9. CDR1 is MNHNY and CDR2 is SVGAGI in the germline V gene (reference sequence). The CDR3 coding sequence is TGTGCCAGCAGTGGATGGACAGGGGGGGGCGATGGCTACACCTTC. This gives the protein CASSGWTGGGDGYTF.

J is TRBJ1-1 and V is TRBV21-1; the D call of TRBD1 is as the table states it, not checked on the DNA. TRBV21-1 is a listed pseudogene. The length of the CDR3 is 19 residues. The CDR3 region is CASSLPRGLGQGAFTEAFF. In nucleotides, the CDR3 is TGTGCCAGCAGCCTACCTAGGGGACTTGGACAGGGGGCTTTCACTGAAGCTTTCTTT.

Written as DNA, the CDR3 is TGTGCCTGGAGTGTAAAGGGGAATCAGCCCCAGCATTTT. Translation gives CAWSVKGNQPQHF. This chain joins TRBV30 and TRBJ1-5, with a weak D call TRBD1 (5 bases). The CDR3 totals 13 residues. V gave up 0 bases and J gave up 4 bases, with 7 bases separating them. The V gene's germline CDR1 is GTSNPN and CDR2 SVGIG (reference sequence). The whole variable domain, filled in from reference TRBV30 and TRBJ1-5, reads SQTIHQWPATLVQPVGSPLSLECTVEGTSNPNLYWYRQAAGRGLQLLFYSVGIGQISSEVPQNLSASRPQDRQFILSSKKLLLSDSGFYLCAWSVKGNQPQHFGDGTRLSIL.

The chain joins TRBV6-1 to TRBJ1-2; 9 bases agree with TRBD1. V lost 1 base to trimming and J lost 8 bases; unmatched junction nucleotides: 11. The germline gives CDR1 MNHNS, CDR2 SASEGT. The CDR3 totals 16 residues. CDR3 in amino acids: CASSEGPGDRVFGYTF. For the CDR3, the DNA is TGTGCCAGCAGTGAAGGGCCAGGGGACAGGGTTTTCGGCTACACCTTC.

V usage is TRBV15 and J usage is TRBJ2-7; the match to TRBD1 covers 7 bases. This CDR3 has 14 residues. The ends lost 5 bases at V and 0 bases at J; junction bases unmatched: 4. The germline V gene encodes CDR1 LNHNV and CDR2 YYDKDF (reference sequence). The CDR3, as DNA: TGTGCCACCAGCCGGGACAGTTCCTCCTACGAGCAGTACTTC. Protein product: CATSRDSSSYEQYF.

This chain joins TRBV19 and TRBJ1-2; no firm D call. V lost 4 bases to trimming and J lost 2 bases, with 8 bases between them. In germline, CDR1 is LNHDA, CDR2 SQIVND (reference sequence). The CDR3 contains 13 residues. The CDR3 region has the DNA TGTGCCAGTAGTACCACCGAGAACTATGGCTACACCTTC. This sequence encodes CASSTTENYGYTF. The full variable domain, its missing parts supplied by reference TRBV19 and TRBJ1-2, is DGGITQSPKYLFRKEGQNVTLSCEQNLNHDAMYWYRQDPGQGLRLIYYSQIVNDFQKGDIAEGYSVSREKKESFPLTVTSAQKNPTAFYLCASSTTENYGYTFGSGTRLTVV.

The V call is TRBV5-6, the J call TRBJ1-2, with a possible D match to TRBD1 (5 bases). Trimming removed 3 bases from V and 3 bases from J, with 15 bases in between. Germline V gene lookup returns CDR1 SGHDT and CDR2 YYEEEE. CDR3 length equals 15 residues. CDR3 residues: CASSWAGLEDYGYTF. DNA of the CDR3: TGTGCCAGCAGCTGGGCGGGGCTAGAAGACTATGGCTACACCTTC. The full variable domain, in which reference TRBV5-6 and TRBJ1-2 provide the parts outside the CDR3, is DAGVTQSPTHLIKTRGQQVTLRCSPKSGHDTVSWYQQALGQGPQFIFQYYEEEERQRGNFPDRFSGHQFPNYSSELNVNALLLGDSALYLCASSWAGLEDYGYTFGSGTRLTVV.